The subject of this entry is one T cell receptor (beta chain). This entry belongs to a study of blood T cell repertoires in COVID-19. For the study at large: There were acute and convalescent COVID-19 samples, and they came from the United States, Italy and Spain. PBMCs, B-cell-depleted T cells, or T cells provided the cDNA or gDNA that made up the material.

TCRdb keeps only in-frame clones here, not all; method: immunoSEQ multiplex PCR. The sample has roughly 410,000 clones, 89% seen once. The CDR3 is 14 residues long. The V end was cut by 1 base, the J end by 5 bases, with 9 bases between. Germline V gene sequence: CDR1 SGHAT, CDR2 FQNNGV. The sequence derives from a man between 40 and 49 years old with acute or convalescent COVID-19. Material for sequencing was peripheral blood. V gene TRBV11-2 combines with J gene TRBJ2-1; D gene ambiguous. CDR3 amino acids: CASSLVVADNEQFF. CDR3 bases: TGTGCCAGCAGCTTAGTCGTAGCTGACAATGAGCAGTTCTTC.